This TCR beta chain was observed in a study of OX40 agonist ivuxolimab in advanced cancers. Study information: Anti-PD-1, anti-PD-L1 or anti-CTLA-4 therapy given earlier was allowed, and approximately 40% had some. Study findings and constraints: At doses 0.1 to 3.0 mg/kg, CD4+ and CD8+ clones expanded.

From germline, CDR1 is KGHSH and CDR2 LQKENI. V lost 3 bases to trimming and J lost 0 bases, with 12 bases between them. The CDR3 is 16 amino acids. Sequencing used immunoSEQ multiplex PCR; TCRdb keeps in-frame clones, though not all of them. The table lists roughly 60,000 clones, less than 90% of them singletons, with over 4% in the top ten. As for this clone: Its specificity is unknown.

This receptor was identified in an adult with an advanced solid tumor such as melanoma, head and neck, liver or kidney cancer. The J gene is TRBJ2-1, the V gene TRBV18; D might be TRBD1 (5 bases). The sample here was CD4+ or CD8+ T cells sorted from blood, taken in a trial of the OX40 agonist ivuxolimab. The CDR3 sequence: CASSPDSQFSYNEQFF. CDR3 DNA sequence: TGTGCCAGCTCACCTGACAGCCAATTCTCCTACAATGAGCAGTTCTTC. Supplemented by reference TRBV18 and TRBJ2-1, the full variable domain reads NAGVMQNPRHLVRRRGQEARLRCSPMKGHSHVYWYRQLPEEGLKFMVYLQKENIIDESGMPKERFSAEFPKEGPSILRIQQVVRGDSAAYFCASSPDSQFSYNEQFFGPGTRLTVL.